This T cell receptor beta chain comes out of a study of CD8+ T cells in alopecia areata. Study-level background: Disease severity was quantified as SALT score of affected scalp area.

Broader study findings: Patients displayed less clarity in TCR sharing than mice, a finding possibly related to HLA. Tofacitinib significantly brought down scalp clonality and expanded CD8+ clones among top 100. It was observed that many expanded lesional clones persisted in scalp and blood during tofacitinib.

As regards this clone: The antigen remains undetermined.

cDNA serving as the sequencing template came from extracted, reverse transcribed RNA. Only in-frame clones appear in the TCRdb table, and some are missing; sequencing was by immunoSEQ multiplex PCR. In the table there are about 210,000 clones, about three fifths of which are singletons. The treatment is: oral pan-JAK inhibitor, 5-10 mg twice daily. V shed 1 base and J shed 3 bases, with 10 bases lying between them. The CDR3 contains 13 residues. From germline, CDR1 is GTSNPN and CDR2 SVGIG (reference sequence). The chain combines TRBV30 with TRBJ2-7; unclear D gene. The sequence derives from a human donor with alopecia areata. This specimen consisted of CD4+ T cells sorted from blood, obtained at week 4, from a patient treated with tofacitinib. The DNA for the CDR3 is TGTGCCTGGAGTGAAGACCGTCACTACGAGCAGTACTTC. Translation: CAWSEDRHYEQYF.